This T cell receptor (beta chain) appears in the sequencing data of a study of blood T cell repertoires in COVID-19. Whole-study context: PBMCs, B-cell-depleted T cells, or T cells were the source of the cDNA or gDNA that made up the material.

Per the original data handling: The authors estimated nucleated cell counts from reference gene primer amplification. This table comes from immunoSEQ multiplex PCR, and its TCRdb copy is limited to in-frame clones, with some not included. The V and J calls and clone size were taken over from that table, and D and trimming were inferred from the DNA. The sample has roughly 86,000 clones, about 82% seen once. The receptor was isolated from a man aged 50 to 60 with acute or convalescent COVID-19. The specimen sequenced was peripheral blood.

The CDR3 is CASSSSVLGLFEQYF. The DNA of the CDR3 is TGTGCCAGCAGCTCTTCTGTATTAGGACTCTTCGAGCAGTACTTC. This rearrangement joins TRBV7-9 to TRBJ2-7, with D perhaps matching TRBD2 (5 bases). The CDR3 has 15 amino acids. V was shortened by 4 bases and J by 6 bases, with 19 bases between the two germline ends. The V gene's germline CDR1 is SEHNR and CDR2 FQNEAQ (reference sequence).